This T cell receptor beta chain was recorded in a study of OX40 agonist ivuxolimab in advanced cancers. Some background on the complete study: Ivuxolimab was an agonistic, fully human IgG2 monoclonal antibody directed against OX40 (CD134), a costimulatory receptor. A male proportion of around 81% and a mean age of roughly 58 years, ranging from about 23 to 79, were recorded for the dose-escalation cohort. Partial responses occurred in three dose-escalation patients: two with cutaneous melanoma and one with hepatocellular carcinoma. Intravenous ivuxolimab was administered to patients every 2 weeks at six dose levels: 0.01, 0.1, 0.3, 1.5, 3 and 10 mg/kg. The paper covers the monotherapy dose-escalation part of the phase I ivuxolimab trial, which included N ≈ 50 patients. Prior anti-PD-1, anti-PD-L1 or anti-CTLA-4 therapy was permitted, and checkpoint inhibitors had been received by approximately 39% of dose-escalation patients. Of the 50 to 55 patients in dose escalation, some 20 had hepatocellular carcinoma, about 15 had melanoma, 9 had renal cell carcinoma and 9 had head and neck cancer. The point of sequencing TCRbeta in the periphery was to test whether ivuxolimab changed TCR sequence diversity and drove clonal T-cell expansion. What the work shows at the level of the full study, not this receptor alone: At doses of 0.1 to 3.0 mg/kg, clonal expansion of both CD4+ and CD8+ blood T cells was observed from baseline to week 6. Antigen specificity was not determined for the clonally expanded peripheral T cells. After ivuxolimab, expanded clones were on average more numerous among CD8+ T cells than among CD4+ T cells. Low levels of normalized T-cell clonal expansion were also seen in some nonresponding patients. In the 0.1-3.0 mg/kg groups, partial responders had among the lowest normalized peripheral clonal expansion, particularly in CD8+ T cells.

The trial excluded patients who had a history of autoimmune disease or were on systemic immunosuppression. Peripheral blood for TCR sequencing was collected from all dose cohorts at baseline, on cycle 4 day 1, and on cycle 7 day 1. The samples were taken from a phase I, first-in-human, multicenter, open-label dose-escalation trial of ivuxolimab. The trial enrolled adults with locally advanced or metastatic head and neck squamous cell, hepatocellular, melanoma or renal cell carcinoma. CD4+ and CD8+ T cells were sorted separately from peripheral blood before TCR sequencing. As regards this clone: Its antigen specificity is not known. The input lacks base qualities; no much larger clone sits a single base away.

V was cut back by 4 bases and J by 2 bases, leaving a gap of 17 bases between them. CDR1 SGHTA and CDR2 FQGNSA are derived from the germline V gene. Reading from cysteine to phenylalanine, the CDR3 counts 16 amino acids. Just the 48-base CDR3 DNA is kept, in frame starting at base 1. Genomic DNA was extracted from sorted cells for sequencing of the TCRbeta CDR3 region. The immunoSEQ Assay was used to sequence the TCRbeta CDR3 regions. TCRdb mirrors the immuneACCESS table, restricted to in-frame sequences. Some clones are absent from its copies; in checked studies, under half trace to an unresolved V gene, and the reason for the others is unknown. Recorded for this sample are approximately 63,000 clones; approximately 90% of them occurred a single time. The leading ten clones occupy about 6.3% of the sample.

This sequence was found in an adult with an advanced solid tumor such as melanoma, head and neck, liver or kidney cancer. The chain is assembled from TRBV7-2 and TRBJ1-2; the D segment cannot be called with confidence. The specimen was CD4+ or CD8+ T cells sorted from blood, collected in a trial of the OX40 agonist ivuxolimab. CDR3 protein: CASSWGTRAVNYGYTF. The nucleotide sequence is TGTGCCAGCAGCTGGGGAACGAGGGCAGTCAACTATGGCTACACCTTC.